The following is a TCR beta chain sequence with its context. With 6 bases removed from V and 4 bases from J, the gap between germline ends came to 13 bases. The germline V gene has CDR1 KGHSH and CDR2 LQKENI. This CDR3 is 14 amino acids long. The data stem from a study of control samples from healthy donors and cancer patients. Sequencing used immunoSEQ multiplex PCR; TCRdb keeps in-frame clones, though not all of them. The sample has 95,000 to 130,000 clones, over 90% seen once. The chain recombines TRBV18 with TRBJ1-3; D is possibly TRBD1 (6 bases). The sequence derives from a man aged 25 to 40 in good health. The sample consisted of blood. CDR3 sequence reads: CASSSGGRGNTIYF. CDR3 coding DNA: TGTGCCAGCTCTTCCGGGGGGCGAGGAAACACCATATATTTT.